The 29 T cell receptor beta chains listed next were all sequenced from one sample in a study of blood T cell repertoires in COVID-19. Here immunoSEQ multiplex PCR was the method, and the copy in TCRdb shows in-frame clones only, minus some. The top ten hold 2.4% of the sample, which has roughly 150,000 clones, 70% to 90% seen once. Sequenced: peripheral blood. These receptor sequences come from a woman in her 70s with acute or convalescent COVID-19.

The V call is TRBV21-1, the J call TRBJ2-7; the table's TRBD1 call for D was not verified on the DNA. TRBV21-1 is designated a pseudogene. The CDR3 runs 16 residues. The CDR3 region is CASSNGTTTGTGEQYF. The CDR3, as DNA: TGTGCCAGCAGCAACGGTACTACGACAGGGACTGGGGAGCAGTACTTC.

This chain joins TRBV7-2 and TRBJ1-2, with 7 bases matching TRBD1. The CDR3 is 13 residues long. The V gene end was trimmed by 6 bases and the J gene end by 4 bases; junction bases not matched to a gene: 5. Germline loops: CDR1 SGHTA, CDR2 FQGNSA. The chain's CDR3 is CASRGGAGYGYTF. In nucleotides, the CDR3 is TGTGCCAGCAGAGGGGGCGCCGGCTATGGCTACACCTTC.

This rearrangement joins TRBV4-1 to TRBJ1-4; D not certain. V lost 0 bases, J lost 7 bases, and 15 bases lay in between. The germline V gene encodes CDR1 MGHRA and CDR2 YSYEKL. The CDR3 is 16 amino acids. Here the CDR3 DNA reads TGCGCCAGCAGCCAAGACGAGGGAGCAGTCGTTGAAAAACTGTTTTTT. Amino acid sequence: CASSQDEGAVVEKLFF.

The gene calls are TRBV29-1 and TRBJ2-2; D ambiguous. Germline V CDR1 and CDR2: SQVTM, ANQGSEA. CDR3 length: 12 residues. The V end was cut by 5 bases, the J end by 1 base, with 5 bases between. Here the CDR3 reads CSVSGNTGELFF. CDR3 DNA: TGCAGCGTTTCAGGGAACACCGGGGAGCTGTTTTTT.

The J gene is TRBJ1-1, the V gene TRBV14, with unresolved D. Germline V gives CDR1 SGHDN, CDR2 FVKESK. The germline V and J ends were trimmed by 0 bases and 4 bases, with 15 bases remaining between them. This CDR3 has 16 residues. CDR3 amino acids: CASSQDLAPGSTEAFF. The CDR3 DNA sequence: TGTGCCAGCAGCCAAGATTTAGCACCGGGGAGCACTGAAGCTTTCTTT.

The chain has TRBV7-9 and TRBJ2-1; 7 bases agree with TRBD1. This CDR3 spans 15 amino acids. The V segment lost 1 base and the J segment 4 bases; nucleotides outside the gene matches: 4. Germline V gives CDR1 SEHNR, CDR2 FQNEAQ (reference sequence). This CDR3 reads CASSLGDRGYNEQFF. As DNA, the CDR3 is TGTGCCAGCAGCTTAGGGGACAGAGGTTACAATGAGCAGTTCTTC.

The J gene is TRBJ2-2, the V gene TRBV5-1, with TRBD2 matching 7 bases. Unmatched junction bases numbered 1, after V lost 4 bases and J lost 1 base. CDR1 is SGHRS, CDR2 YFSETQ, per germline. The CDR3 length is 14 residues. CDR3 sequence reads: CASSTGGNTGELFF. DNA for the CDR3: TGCGCCAGCAGCACGGGGGGGAACACCGGGGAGCTGTTTTTT.

The chain uses TRBV6-2 or TRBV6-3 and TRBJ2-1, with D perhaps matching TRBD2 (5 bases). Germline V CDR1 and CDR2: MNHEY, SVGEGT. The V end lost 4 bases, the J end lost 5 bases, and 9 bases lay between the germline ends. This CDR3 region has 13 residues. CDR3 protein: CASSSTRNNEQFF. The CDR3 DNA follows: TGTGCCAGCAGTTCAACTAGAAACAATGAGCAGTTCTTC.

The chain has TRBV15 and TRBJ1-4, with a possible D match to TRBD1 (5 bases). The CDR3 has 16 residues. V lost 5 bases to trimming and J lost 0 bases, with 13 bases between them. The germline V gene has CDR1 LNHNV and CDR2 YYDKDF (reference sequence). CDR3 residues: CATSRSGFATNEKLFF. In DNA form, the CDR3 reads TGTGCCACCAGCCGATCAGGGTTTGCAACTAATGAAAAACTGTTTTTT. The complete variable domain, with remaining parts taken from reference TRBV15 and TRBJ1-4, reads DAMVIQNPRYQVTQFGKPVTLSCSQTLNHNVMYWYQQKSSQAPKLLFHYYDKDFNNEADTPDNFQSRRPNTSFCFLDIRSPGLGDTAMYLCATSRSGFATNEKLFFGSGTQLSVL.

The CDR3 region is CASSFPGQVPTETQYF. The DNA of the CDR3 is TGTGCCAGCAGTTTCCCCGGACAGGTACCTACGGAGACCCAGTACTTC. The chain recombines TRBV6-2 or TRBV6-3 with TRBJ2-5, with 7 bases that match TRBD1. The germline V gene has CDR1 MNHEY and CDR2 SVGEGT. The CDR3 runs to 16 residues. The junction had 13 bases not matched to a gene; V was cut back by 4 bases and J by 5 bases.

The chain is built from TRBV7-9 and TRBJ1-2; 8 nucleotides line up with TRBD1. The J segment lost 0 bases and the V segment lost 7 bases, leaving 13 bases of the junction unmatched. This CDR3 region has 17 residues. Germline V lookup: CDR1 SEHNR, CDR2 FQNEAQ (reference sequence). The CDR3 DNA follows: TGTGCCAGCACGATGGCCGGGACAGGCCTCACTAACTATGGCTACACCTTC. This translates into CASTMAGTGLTNYGYTF.

The chain is built from TRBV4-3 and TRBJ1-2; TRBD1 agrees at 7 bases. Germline CDR1 is LGHNA and CDR2 is YSLEER. This CDR3 has 15 amino acids. V shed 3 bases and J 6 bases; nucleotides not matched to a gene: 10. The CDR3 nucleotides are TGCGCCAGCAGCCAGGGGACAGCCAATTCAAATGGCTACACCTTC. It translates to CASSQGTANSNGYTF.

This clone was seen only once. The chain links TRBV11-2 to TRBJ1-2, with D perhaps matching TRBD1 (6 bases). Germline V gives CDR1 SGHAT, CDR2 FQNNGV. V lost 1 base to trimming and J lost 2 bases, with 11 bases between them. CDR3 length: 15 amino acids. The DNA for the CDR3 is TGTGCCAGCAGCTTAGGATGGGGGCAAAACTATGGCTACACCTTC. Its protein product is CASSLGWGQNYGYTF.

The J gene is TRBJ2-6, the V gene TRBV6-5; perhaps TRBD1 as D (5 bases). The germline gives CDR1 MNHEY, CDR2 SVGAGI. CDR3 length: 13 amino acids. Trimming shortened V by 7 bases and J by 2 bases, and 6 bases separated the two germline ends. CDR3 nucleotide sequence: TGTGCCAGCATGGGGCCTGGGGCCAACGTCCTGACTTTC. The encoded protein is CASMGPGANVLTF.

This clone has only one observation. The V and J genes are TRBV27 and TRBJ1-2; possible D gene TRBD1, 5 bases. This CDR3 spans 11 amino acids. Trimming stripped 4 bases from V and 5 bases from J, with 5 bases between. The germline gives CDR1 MNHEY, CDR2 SMNVEV (reference sequence). DNA of the CDR3: TGTGCCAGCAGTTCAGGGTATGGCTACACCTTC. Protein sequence: CASSSGYGYTF.

The V gene is TRBV11-2, the J gene TRBJ2-7; 7 bases match TRBD1. The V segment lost 1 base and the J segment 2 bases; nucleotides outside the gene matches: 5. The germline gives CDR1 SGHAT, CDR2 FQNNGV. The CDR3 extends over 15 amino acids. The CDR3 region has the DNA TGTGCCAGCAGCTTAGGAGCAGGGACAGCCTACGAGCAGTACTTC. As protein: CASSLGAGTAYEQYF. Using reference TRBV11-2 and TRBJ2-7 for the parts outside the CDR3, the full variable domain is EAGVAQSPRYKIIEKRQSVAFWCNPISGHATLYWYQQILGQGPKLLIQFQNNGVVDDSQLPKDRFSAERLKGVDSTLKIQPAKLEDSAVYLCASSLGAGTAYEQYFGPGTRLTVT.

This chain uses TRBV7-9 with TRBJ2-6, with D perhaps matching TRBD1 (5 bases). Germline V gene lookup returns CDR1 SEHNR and CDR2 FQNEAQ (reference sequence). This CDR3 comprises 15 residues. V lost 3 bases to trimming and J lost 2 bases, with 8 bases between them. The CDR3, as DNA: TGTGCCAGCAGCTTTCAAGGGGCTGGGGCCAACGTCCTGACTTTC. Translated: CASSFQGAGANVLTF. Filled out from reference TRBV7-9 and TRBJ2-6, the complete variable domain reads DTGVSQNPRHKITKRGQNVTFRCDPISEHNRLYWYRQTLGQGPEFLTYFQNEAQLEKSRLLSDRFSAERPKGSFSTLEIQRTEQGDSAMYLCASSFQGAGANVLTFGAGSRLTVL.

The chain recombines TRBV19 with TRBJ2-2; D is unclear. The CDR3 totals 16 residues. Germline lookup yields CDR1 LNHDA and CDR2 SQIVND (reference sequence). V was cut by 6 bases and J by 5 bases, with 19 bases left in between. The CDR3 DNA is TGTGCCAGTAGACTTCACGCAGGTGGAAGAACCGGGGAGCTGTTTTTT. Protein product: CASRLHAGGRTGELFF. Using reference TRBV19 and TRBJ2-2 for the parts outside the CDR3, the full variable domain is DGGITQSPKYLFRKEGQNVTLSCEQNLNHDAMYWYRQDPGQGLRLIYYSQIVNDFQKGDIAEGYSVSREKKESFPLTVTSAQKNPTAFYLCASRLHAGGRTGELFFGEGSRLTVL.

The chain is built from TRBV18 and TRBJ1-6, with TRBD1 identical over 11 bases. The CDR3 covers 15 residues. J was trimmed by 8 bases and V by 1 base; bases with no gene match: 1. Germline CDR1 and CDR2: KGHSH and LQKENI. The CDR3, as DNA: TGTGCCAGCTCACCACTGGGACAGGGGGATTCACCCCTCCACTTT. Protein product: CASSPLGQGDSPLHF.

The chain combines TRBV6-2 or TRBV6-3 with TRBJ2-5; the match to TRBD2 covers 11 bases. The junction had 6 bases not matched to a gene; V was cut back by 1 base and J by 5 bases. The CDR3 covers 16 residues. Germline V gene data show CDR1 as MNHEY and CDR2 as SVGEGT. As DNA, the CDR3 is TGTGCCAGCAGTTACTATGGGACTAGCGGATCGGAGACCCAGTACTTC. This sequence encodes CASSYYGTSGSETQYF.

The rearrangement links TRBV7-6 to TRBJ1-3, with D hard to call. The CDR3 sequence is 19 residues long. The germline V and J ends were trimmed by 5 bases and 3 bases, with 26 bases remaining between them. Germline lookup yields CDR1 SGHVS and CDR2 FNYEAQ. The CDR3 nucleotides read TGTGCCAGCAGCCTCCGCAAGGTCGGGGAGGGAAAGGATGGAAACACCATATATTTT. Its protein product is CASSLRKVGEGKDGNTIYF.

This chain joins TRBV9 and TRBJ2-2; 9 nucleotides align to TRBD1. This CDR3 is 17 amino acids long. The V gene end was trimmed by 4 bases and the J gene end by 5 bases; junction bases not matched to a gene: 12. CDR1 and CDR2 from the germline V gene are SGDLS and YYNGEE. The CDR3 nucleotides are TGTGCCAGCAGCAAGAGAACCGGGACAGGGTTAACCGGGGAGCTGTTTTTT. The encoded protein is CASSKRTGTGLTGELFF.

This chain joins TRBV7-9 and TRBJ2-1; 8 bases fit TRBD2. The CDR3 runs 14 residues. The germline gives CDR1 SEHNR, CDR2 FQNEAQ (reference sequence). The trim removed 4 bases at V and 6 bases at J, leaving 5 bases unmatched. DNA for the CDR3: TGTGCCAGCAGCTGGGGACTAGTAGGCAATGAGCAGTTCTTC. Protein product: CASSWGLVGNEQFF.

The rearrangement joins TRBV6-1 to TRBJ1-4; D is perhaps TRBD1 (6 bases). With 2 bases removed from V and 8 bases from J, the gap between germline ends came to 18 bases. The CDR3 spans 16 residues. CDR1 is MNHNS, CDR2 SASEGT, per germline. The CDR3 nucleotides are TGTGCCAGCAGTGAATCAGGGAGGGGGTTTCGGGAAAAACTGTTTTTT. Amino acid sequence: CASSESGRGFREKLFF.

This sequence joins TRBV19 and TRBJ1-2; D unclear. Germline V gives CDR1 LNHDA, CDR2 SQIVND (reference sequence). The V and J ends lost 3 bases and 1 base respectively, with 9 bases between them. The CDR3 totals 14 residues. The CDR3 coding sequence is TGTGCCAGTAGTATGTACACACATAACTATGGCTACACCTTC. This codes for CASSMYTHNYGYTF.

The V and J genes are TRBV10-3 and TRBJ1-4; D is ambiguous. The CDR3 is 12 residues long. V shed 8 bases and J shed 8 bases, with 12 bases lying between them. Germline CDR1 reads ENHRY; CDR2 reads SYGVKD. The CDR3 sequence is CAIGEGGEKLFF. DNA of the CDR3: TGTGCCATCGGCGAGGGCGGGGAAAAACTGTTTTTT.

The rearrangement joins TRBV7-2 to TRBJ2-1; TRBD2 matches at 9 bases. CDR1 and CDR2 (germline): SGHTA, FQGNSA. The CDR3 is 17 amino acids. Trimming removed 1 base from V and 2 bases from J; junction bases left unmatched: 6. CDR3: CASSLVLAGTTYNEQFF. In nucleotides, the CDR3 is TGTGCCAGCAGCTTAGTCCTAGCGGGAACCACCTACAATGAGCAGTTCTTC.

V usage is TRBV10-1 and J usage is TRBJ2-1; TRBD2 agrees at 8 bases. Germline V gives CDR1 WNHNN, CDR2 SYGVQD (reference sequence). The ends lost 6 bases at V and 10 bases at J; junction bases unmatched: 8. This CDR3 is built from 13 residues. CDR3 bases: TGCGCCAGCAGCCCGGGGGGGCTTCCCGAGCAGTTCTTC. Translated, it gives CASSPGGLPEQFF.

The chain has TRBV19 and TRBJ1-5; 9 bases line up with TRBD1. Germline V gene lookup returns CDR1 LNHDA and CDR2 SQIVND (reference sequence). The CDR3 sequence is 14 residues long. The V and J ends lost 6 bases and 4 bases, in that order; junction bases with no gene match: 4. The CDR3, as DNA: TGTGCCAGTAGGGGACAGGGATTTAATCAGCCCCAGCATTTT. It is translated as CASRGQGFNQPQHF.